This TCR beta chain was found in a study of T cell changes during pregnancy in multiple sclerosis. Sequenced by immunoSEQ multiplex PCR; TCRdb stores in-frame clones only, minus some. The sample lists some 59,000 clones; about 88% were seen once. Germline-derived CDR1 and CDR2 are GTSNPN and SVGIG (reference sequence). The CDR3 totals 16 residues. J gave up 0 bases and V 3 bases, and 7 bases lay outside the gene matches. The rearrangement uses TRBV30 and TRBJ2-1; 8 nucleotides agree with TRBD1. The TCR originated in a female donor with multiple sclerosis, enrolled in a pregnancy study. Sequenced material: peripheral blood, taken in the first trimester of pregnancy. For the CDR3, the DNA is TGTGCCTGGAGCAGACAGGGGCGAAGCTCCTACAATGAGCAGTTCTTC. This sequence encodes CAWSRQGRSSYNEQFF.